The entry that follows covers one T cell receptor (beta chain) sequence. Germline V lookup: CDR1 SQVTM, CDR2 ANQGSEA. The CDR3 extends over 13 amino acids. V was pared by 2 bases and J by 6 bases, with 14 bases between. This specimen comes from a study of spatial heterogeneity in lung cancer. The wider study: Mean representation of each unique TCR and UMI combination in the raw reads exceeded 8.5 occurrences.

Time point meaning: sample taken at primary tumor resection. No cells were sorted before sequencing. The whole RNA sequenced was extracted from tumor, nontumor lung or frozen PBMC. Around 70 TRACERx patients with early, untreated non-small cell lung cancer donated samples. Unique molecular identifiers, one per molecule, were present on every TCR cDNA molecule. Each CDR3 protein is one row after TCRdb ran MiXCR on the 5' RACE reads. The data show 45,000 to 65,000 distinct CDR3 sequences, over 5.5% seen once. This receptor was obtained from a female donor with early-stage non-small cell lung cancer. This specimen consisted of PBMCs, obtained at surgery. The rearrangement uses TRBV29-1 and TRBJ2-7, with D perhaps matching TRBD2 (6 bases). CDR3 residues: CSVERLAVGEQYF. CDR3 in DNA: TGCAGCGTTGAAAGGTTAGCGGTGGGCGAGCAGTACTTC.